The source of this T cell receptor (beta chain) is a study of cytomegalovirus exposure and HLA in healthy donors. Whole-study findings and limits: Analyses of presence/absence relied on an assumption of roughly uniform sequencing depth across donors. Highly shared sequence variants in one cluster were likely a sequencing artifact. Differences between HLA loci emerged in a later analysis of TCR association rates, with DRB1 most and HLA-C fewest.

Comment on this clone: The antigen is not known.

It was with 60 Vbeta and 13 Jbeta primers that the PCR ran. Produced via immunoSEQ multiplex PCR; TCRdb's table is partial and in-frame only. The repertoire has approximately 300,000 clones, under 90% of them found once; the top ten carry 0.3% to 0.35%. The receptor's source is a girl aged 2 to 10 in good health and CMV-seronegative. The sample comprised PBMCs.

In DNA, the CDR3 is TGTGCCTGGAGTGTACTCGCAGGGAAAGCTTTCTTT. This translates into CAWSVLAGKAFF. The chain employs TRBV30 and TRBJ1-1; D may be TRBD1 (5 bases). The CDR3 runs 12 residues. Trimming took 0 bases from V and 9 from J, leaving 11 bases between them. CDR1 is GTSNPN, CDR2 SVGIG, per germline (reference sequence).